The 11 T cell receptor beta chains presented below share a single source sample, sequenced in a study of tumor T cells in aggressive B-cell lymphoma. Data came from immunoSEQ multiplex PCR; TCRdb stores just in-frame clones and leaves some out. The sample includes over a hundred clones, around 68% seen only once; the top ten take approximately 37%. The source material was tumor tissue. The source of these receptors is an adult with diffuse large B cell lymphoma.

This chain uses TRBV14 with TRBJ2-2; D uncertain. The V end was cut by 6 bases, the J end by 1 base, with 9 bases between. Germline V gene data show CDR1 as SGHDN and CDR2 as FVKESK. The CDR3 loop spans 14 amino acids. CDR3 residues: CASRGTENTGELFF. The CDR3 coding sequence is TGTGCCAGCAGGGGCACAGAGAACACCGGGGAGCTGTTTTTT.

The chain combines TRBV2 with TRBJ2-3; a possible D gene is TRBD2 (6 bases). This CDR3 contains 13 residues. V lost 6 bases and J lost 2, with 9 bases in between. Germline CDR1 and CDR2: SNHLY and FYNNEI. The CDR3 loop is CASSLDYTDTQYF. CDR3 bases: TGTGCCAGCAGCTTGGACTACACAGATACGCAGTATTTT.

The chain recombines TRBV6-7 with TRBJ1-2; a possible D gene is TRBD1 (5 bases). TRBV6-7 is known as an ORF, though its function is uncertain. This CDR3 contains 14 residues. Trimming took off 8 bases at V and 4 bases at J, with 17 bases between the two ends. CDR3 loop: CASAGRQSLYGYTF. In DNA, the CDR3 is TGTGCCAGCGCTGGGCGACAGAGCCTCTATGGCTACACCTTC.

The V call is TRBV2, the J call TRBJ1-5; D is possibly TRBD1 (6 bases). V was cut by 4 bases and J by 3 bases, with 10 bases left in between. CDR1 and CDR2 from the germline V gene are SNHLY and FYNNEI. The CDR3 is 14 residues long. CDR3 DNA sequence: TGTGCCAGCAGTGTGACAGGAACCAATCAGCCCCAGCATTTT. Protein product: CASSVTGTNQPQHF.

The chain uses TRBV5-5 and TRBJ1-2; the D is unclear. CDR1 is SGHKS and CDR2 is YYEKEE in the germline V gene (reference sequence). V dropped 7 bases and J dropped 4 bases, with 20 bases sitting between them. There are 15 residues in the CDR3. The CDR3 reads CASLEHVSETYGYTF. In DNA form, the CDR3 reads TGTGCCAGCCTAGAACATGTCTCGGAGACCTATGGCTACACCTTC.

V and J are TRBV11-2 and TRBJ1-2; 8 bases map to TRBD1. This CDR3 spans 14 amino acids. Losses at the gene ends were 5 bases for V and 4 bases for J; bases not matched to a gene: 6. Germline V gene sequence: CDR1 SGHAT, CDR2 FQNNGV. CDR3 nucleotide sequence: TGTGCCAGCAGCCCGTCCGGGACAGGCTATGGCTACACCTTC. This gives the protein CASSPSGTGYGYTF.

The chain recombines TRBV6-5 with TRBJ2-5, with 9 bases that match TRBD2. There are 15 residues in the CDR3. CDR1 and CDR2 from the germline V gene are MNHEY and SVGAGI. V lost 2 bases, J lost 4 bases, and 5 bases stayed unmatched. DNA for the CDR3: TGTGCCAGCAGTTACGGACCGACTAGCGGAGAGACCCAGTACTTC. Its translation is CASSYGPTSGETQYF.

The CDR3 coding sequence is TGTGCCAGCAGTGATTCTCTGACACAAAGTCGGGCCAACGTCCTGACTTTC. Its translation is CASSDSLTQSRANVLTF. This sequence joins TRBV28 and TRBJ2-6, with D uncertain. CDR1 is MDHEN and CDR2 is SYDVKM in the germline V gene. The CDR3 is made up of 17 amino acids. The V and J ends lost 5 bases and 5 bases respectively, with 19 bases between them.

The chain combines TRBV18 with TRBJ1-5; 9 bases align to TRBD1. From germline, CDR1 is KGHSH and CDR2 LQKENI. This CDR3 region has 17 residues. Unmatched junction bases numbered 10, after V lost 3 bases and J lost 4 bases. The CDR3: CASSPGQGIGGNQPQHF. CDR3 in DNA: TGTGCCAGCTCACCGGGACAGGGTATCGGCGGGAATCAGCCCCAGCATTTT.

V usage is TRBV5-1 and J usage is TRBJ2-7; 7 nucleotides match TRBD2. Germline V gene sequence: CDR1 SGHRS, CDR2 YFSETQ. This CDR3 has 14 amino acids. V lost 3 bases, J lost 2 bases, and 5 bases stayed unmatched. In nucleotides, the CDR3 is TGCGCCAGCAGCTCCGGGGGGTCTGCCTACGAGCAGTACTTC. Its translation is CASSSGGSAYEQYF.

The rearrangement joins TRBV10-2 to TRBJ2-7, with TRBD1 as a possible D gene (6 bases). Trimming removed 5 bases at V and 3 bases at J, with 11 bases between. Per the germline V gene, CDR1 is WSHSY and CDR2 is SAAADI. The CDR3 covers 13 residues. CDR3 amino acids: CASSLARGYEQYF. CDR3 coding DNA: TGCGCCAGCAGTCTAGCCAGGGGCTACGAGCAGTACTTC.